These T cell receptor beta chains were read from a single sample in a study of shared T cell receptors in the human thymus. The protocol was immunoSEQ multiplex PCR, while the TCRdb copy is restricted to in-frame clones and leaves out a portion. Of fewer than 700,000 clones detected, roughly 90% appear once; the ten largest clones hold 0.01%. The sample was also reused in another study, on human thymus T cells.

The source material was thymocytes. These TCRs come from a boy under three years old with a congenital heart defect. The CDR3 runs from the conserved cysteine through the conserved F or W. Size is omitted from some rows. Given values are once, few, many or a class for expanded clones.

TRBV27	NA	CASRTAPGANYGYTF
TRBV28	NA	CASSLGDRVIDEQYF
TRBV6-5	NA	CASSHRQDPYGYTF
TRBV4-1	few	CASSQSGRIYEQYF
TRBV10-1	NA	CASSIKTSGRYPSYNEQFF
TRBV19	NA	CASSSREDGYTF
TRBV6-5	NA	CASSYGPQGADGYTF
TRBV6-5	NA	CASRDRLSTDTQYF
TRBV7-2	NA	CASSLAAGRVQYF
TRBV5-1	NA	CASSLAKLQGSRYTEAFF
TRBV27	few	CASKLNRGGYEQYF
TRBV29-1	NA	CSVEPLTRVGNYGYTF
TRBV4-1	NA	CASSPRFGTSGRALHEQYF
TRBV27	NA	CASSLQGFYGYTF
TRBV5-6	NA	CASSPGLADRLSGANVLTF
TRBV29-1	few	CSVVREAIDTQYF
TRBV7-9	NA	CASSSQTSSSSYNEQFF
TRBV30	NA	CAWSVREQPEKLFF
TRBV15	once	CATSKLAGNIQYF
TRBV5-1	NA	CASSWGQGSYMNTEAFF
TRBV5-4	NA	CASSLLGGPYEQYF
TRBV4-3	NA	CASSQDRGGRLGNIQYF
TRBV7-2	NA	CASSLVRGVNEKLFF
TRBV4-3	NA	CASSQDFKRSGSGLAVYEQYF
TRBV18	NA	CASSLTGSGTGELFF
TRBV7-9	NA	CASSLSYRGEKLFF
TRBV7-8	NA	CASSLPPWDRGILDTQYF
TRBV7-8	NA	CASSASGGVKETQYF
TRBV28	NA	CASSSLDQPQHF